This is a list of T cell receptor beta chains from one sample in a study of cytomegalovirus exposure and HLA in healthy donors. Sequenced by immunoSEQ multiplex PCR; TCRdb stores in-frame clones only, minus some. The sample lists about 120,000 clones; 90% to 96% were seen once. Sequenced material: PBMCs. These receptors originate from a man in his late teens or twenties in good health and CMV-seronegative. Both conserved end residues are part of each CDR3. The D gene is left open where the match is weak. Rows may omit the clone size; those that give it use once, few, many or a size class.

V gene	J gene	D gene	clone size	CDR3 DNA	CDR3 protein
TRBV7-9	TRBJ2-5	TRBD1	once	TGTGCCAGCAGCTTAGGGGGGACAGCCCAAGAGACCCAGTACTTC	CASSLGGTAQETQYF
TRBV19	TRBJ2-7	TRBD2	-	TGTGCCAGTAGTAGAGAGCGGGACGCATACGAGCAGTACTTC	CASSRERDAYEQYF
TRBV7-2	TRBJ2-2	TRBD2	-	TGTGCCAGCAGCTTAGGTGGACTAGCGGGAGGCACCGGGGAGCTGTTTTTT	CASSLGGLAGGTGELFF
TRBV5-4	TRBJ2-1	-	-	TGTGCCAGCAGCTTGGGCGGGGATGAGCAGTTCTTC	CASSLGGDEQFF
TRBV30	TRBJ1-1	-	-	TGTGCCTGGAGTGCCGGGACAAGGAACACTGAAGCTTTCTTT	CAWSAGTRNTEAFF
TRBV19	TRBJ2-7	TRBD2	-	TGTGCCAGTAGTACCTTCCAGGGACTAGCGGGGATCTACGAGCAGTACTTC	CASSTFQGLAGIYEQYF
TRBV9	TRBJ2-7	-	-	TGTGCCAGCAGCGTAAACTCGGGTCCCTTTAACTTCGAGCAGTACTTC	CASSVNSGPFNFEQYF
TRBV28	TRBJ2-7	TRBD1	-	TGTGCCAGCAGCCCTATTACCCGGGGTTCCTCGACAGGGCTCCGAGGAGGTGAGCAGTACTTC	CASSPITRGSSTGLRGGEQYF
TRBV9	TRBJ2-1	-	-	TGTGCCAGCAGCTCTCGACGGGAGTGGGATGAGCAGTTCTTC	CASSSRREWDEQFF
TRBV27	TRBJ1-5	TRBD1	-	TGTGCCAGCAGTGGGGACAGAGTTCATCAGCCCCAGCATTTT	CASSGDRVHQPQHF
TRBV11-2	TRBJ2-2	-	-	TGTGCCAGCATCCTGGAGGCAGGACGGATCGGGGAGCTGTTTTTT	CASILEAGRIGELFF
TRBV5-1	TRBJ2-1	-	-	TGCGCCAGCAGCTTGGGGAGGGTTACCTACAATGAGCAGTTCTTC	CASSLGRVTYNEQFF
TRBV5-1	TRBJ1-5	-	-	TGCGCCAGCAGCTTGGATGGGGGGGGTGGTAATCAGCCCCAGCATTTT	CASSLDGGGGNQPQHF
TRBV14	TRBJ2-7	TRBD2	-	TGTGCCAGCAGCCCCGGGGGTGCGGGACTAGCATCCGTCTACGAGCAGTACTTC	CASSPGGAGLASVYEQYF
TRBV18	TRBJ2-3	-	-	TGTGCCAGCTCACCACCGTCGGATACGCAGTATTTT	CASSPPSDTQYF
TRBV14	TRBJ1-4	-	-	TGTGCCAGCAGTCCTATGGGTCGTCGAGCGGAAAAACTGTTTTTT	CASSPMGRRAEKLFF
TRBV19	TRBJ1-5	-	once	TGTGCCAGTACTGAGCCGGGGTTGGGCAATCAGCCCCAGCATTTT	CASTEPGLGNQPQHF
TRBV7-2	TRBJ2-4	-	-	TGTGCCAGCAGCCAAACCCAGGGGATAGCCAAAAACATTCAGTACTTC	CASSQTQGIAKNIQYF
TRBV14	TRBJ1-2	-	-	TGTGCCAGCAGCCAAGACCCGGGAGGCGGATATGGCTACACCTTC	CASSQDPGGGYGYTF
TRBV13	TRBJ2-1	TRBD1	-	TGTGCCAGCAGCTTAGACAGGGGCCCCTACAATGAGCAGTTCTTC	CASSLDRGPYNEQFF
TRBV6-6	TRBJ2-7	-	few	TGTGCCAGCAGGGGGCAGGCTTACGAGCAGTACTTC	CASRGQAYEQYF
TRBV9	TRBJ1-4	-	-	TGTGCCAGCAGCGTAGACGAATTAACTTCAACTAATGAAAAACTGTTTTTT	CASSVDELTSTNEKLFF
TRBV11-2	TRBJ2-1	-	-	TGTGCCAGCAGCTTAGCTACCACCTCTGAGCAGTTCTTC	CASSLATTSEQFF
TRBV28	TRBJ1-2	TRBD1	-	TGTGCCAGCAGTTCGACAGGGGGCTATGGCTACACCTTC	CASSSTGGYGYTF
TRBV5-1	TRBJ2-7	-	once	TGCGCCAGCAGCTCCCTGGGAGCGGCCTACGAGCAGTACTTC	CASSSLGAAYEQYF
TRBV7-2	TRBJ2-7	-	-	TGTGCCAGCAGCTTGAAGGCTCTGACAGGTGGCACCTACGAGCAGTACTTC	CASSLKALTGGTYEQYF
TRBV30	TRBJ1-2	-	-	TGTGCCTGGGCAGATTCCTATGGCTACACCTTC	CAWADSYGYTF
TRBV18	TRBJ2-7	TRBD1	-	TGTGCCAGCTCACGGTGGGTGATGGGTGTGACAGGGATAGAGGACGAGCAGTACTTC	CASSRWVMGVTGIEDEQYF
TRBV30	TRBJ1-1	-	-	TGTGCCTGGAGTGTACTATTGAACACTGAAGCTTTCTTT	CAWSVLLNTEAFF
TRBV11-3	TRBJ2-1	-	-	TGTGCCAGCAGCTTAGCGTTTAATGATGAGCAGTTCTTC	CASSLAFNDEQFF
TRBV7-9	TRBJ2-5	TRBD1	-	TGTGCCAGCAGCTTAACGGGACAGGGGATGGAGACCCAGTACTTC	CASSLTGQGMETQYF
TRBV9	TRBJ1-5	-	-	TGTGCCAGCAGCGTCTCCGGAGGGGAGCCCCAGCATTTT	CASSVSGGEPQHF
TRBV28	TRBJ2-1	TRBD1	-	TGTGCCAGCAGTTCGACAGGGGTAGCCTACAATGAGCAGTTCTTC	CASSSTGVAYNEQFF
TRBV6-1	TRBJ2-1	TRBD1	-	TGTGCCAGCCTCCACAGGGGCGATGAGCAGTTCTTC	CASLHRGDEQFF
TRBV27	TRBJ2-5	-	-	TGTGCCAGCAGGTCAGGGGTAGAGGAGACCCAGTACTTC	CASRSGVEETQYF
TRBV27	TRBJ2-1	-	-	TGTGCCAGCAGTTTATCGGGGGCGGGAGAGTCCTACAATGAGCAGTTCTTC	CASSLSGAGESYNEQFF